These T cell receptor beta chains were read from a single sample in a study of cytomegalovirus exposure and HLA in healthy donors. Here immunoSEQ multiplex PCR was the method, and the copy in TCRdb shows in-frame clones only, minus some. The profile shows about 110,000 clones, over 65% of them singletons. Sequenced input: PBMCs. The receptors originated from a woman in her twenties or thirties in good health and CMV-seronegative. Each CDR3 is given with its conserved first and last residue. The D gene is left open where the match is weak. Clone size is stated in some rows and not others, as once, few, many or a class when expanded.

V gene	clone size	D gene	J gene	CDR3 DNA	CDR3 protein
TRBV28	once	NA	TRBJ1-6	TGTGCCAGCAGTCCCTACCGGACAGCCGTATATAATTCACCCCTCCACTTT	CASSPYRTAVYNSPLHF
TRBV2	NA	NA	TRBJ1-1	TGTGCCAGCACCAAAACGTCCGGGTTCACTGAAGCTTTCTTT	CASTKTSGFTEAFF
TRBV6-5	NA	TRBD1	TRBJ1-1	TGTGCCAGCAGTTACTTACAGGGGGCGCCCACTGAAGCTTTCTTT	CASSYLQGAPTEAFF
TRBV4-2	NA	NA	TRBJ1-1	TGTGCCAGCAGCCAAGAGCTGGGGGCATGGACTGAAGCTTTCTTT	CASSQELGAWTEAFF
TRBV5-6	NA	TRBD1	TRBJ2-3	TGTGCCAGCAGCACAAAACAGGGGGAAGGCGTAGATACGCAGTATTTT	CASSTKQGEGVDTQYF
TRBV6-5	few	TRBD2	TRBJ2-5	TGTGCCATCACACATAGCGGGAGAGGAAAAGAGACCCAGTACTTC	CAITHSGRGKETQYF
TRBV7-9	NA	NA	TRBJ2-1	TGTGCCAGCAGCTTAGAAGACAGGCCGGTAGGGAATGAGCAGTTCTTC	CASSLEDRPVGNEQFF
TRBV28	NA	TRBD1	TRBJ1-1	TGTGCCAGCCACCTTCCGGGACAGGGTCATGAAGCTTTCTTT	CASHLPGQGHEAFF
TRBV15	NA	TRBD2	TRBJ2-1	TGTGCCACCAGGGTATGGACTAGCGGGAGGGACAATGAGCAGTTCTTC	CATRVWTSGRDNEQFF
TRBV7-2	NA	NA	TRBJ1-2	TGTGCCAGCAGCTTAGCCTGGTCGGGGATCTATGGCTACACCTTC	CASSLAWSGIYGYTF
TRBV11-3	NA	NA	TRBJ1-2	TGTGCCAGCAGCGTTAGGACGGCGGGGCAGATCTATGGCTACACCTTC	CASSVRTAGQIYGYTF
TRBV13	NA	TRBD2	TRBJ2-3	TGTGCCAGCAGCCAGGGACTAGCGGGAGATACGCAGTATTTT	CASSQGLAGDTQYF
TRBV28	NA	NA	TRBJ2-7	TGTGCCAGCAGCCTTGTGGGACAACCACACTTC	CASSLVGQPHF
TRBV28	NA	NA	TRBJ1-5	TGTGCCAGCAGTCCCAAGTTAGTTCAGCCCCAGCATTTT	CASSPKLVQPQHF
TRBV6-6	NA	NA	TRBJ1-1	TGTGCCAGCAGTTACTTATCAGGCCCGAACACTGAAGCTTTCTTT	CASSYLSGPNTEAFF
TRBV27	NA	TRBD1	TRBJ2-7	TGTGCCAGCAGCCCATTGACAGGGAGCGAGCAGTACTTC	CASSPLTGSEQYF
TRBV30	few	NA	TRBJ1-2	TGTGCCTGGAGTGTACTGTTCTATGGCTACACCTTC	CAWSVLFYGYTF
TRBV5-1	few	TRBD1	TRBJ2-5	TGCGCCAGCAGCTTGGAACTAGACAGGGTCATTGAGACCCAGTACTTC	CASSLELDRVIETQYF
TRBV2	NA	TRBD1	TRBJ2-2	TGTGCCAGAGCGGGGACAGGGGGCTCGGGGGCCGGGGAGCTGTTTTTT	CARAGTGGSGAGELFF
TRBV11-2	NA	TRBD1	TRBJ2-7	TGTGCCAGCAGCCTCGACAGGGGATACGAGCAGTACTTC	CASSLDRGYEQYF
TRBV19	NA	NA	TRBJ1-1	TGTGCCAGTAGCGTAGGAGGGAACACTGAAGCTTTCTTT	CASSVGGNTEAFF
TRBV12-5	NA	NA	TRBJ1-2	TGTGCTAGTGGGTCTCCGACAGAGCCTGCTAACTATGGCTACACCTTC	CASGSPTEPANYGYTF
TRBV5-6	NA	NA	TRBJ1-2	TGTGCCAGCAGCTTGGACTTTAACTATGGCTACACCTTC	CASSLDFNYGYTF
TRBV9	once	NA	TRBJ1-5	TGTGCCAGCAGCGTCGGGGGGCTCGGGCAGCCCCAGCATTTT	CASSVGGLGQPQHF
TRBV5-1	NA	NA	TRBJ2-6	TGCGCCAGCAGCCCCCAGAACTCTGGGGCCAACGTCCTGACTTTC	CASSPQNSGANVLTF
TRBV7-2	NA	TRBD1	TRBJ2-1	TGTGCCAGCAGCTCCAGACAGGGGTTCTACAATGAGCAGTTCTTC	CASSSRQGFYNEQFF
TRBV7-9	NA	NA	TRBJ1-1	TGTGCCAGCAGCTTGCAGGGATCCACTGAAGCTTTCTTT	CASSLQGSTEAFF
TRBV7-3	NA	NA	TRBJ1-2	TGTGCCAGCAGCTTAACAGCGAGCGGCAGCGCCTATGGCTACACCTTC	CASSLTASGSAYGYTF
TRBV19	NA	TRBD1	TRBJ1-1	TGTGCCAGTAGGGGGACAGGGGGCGCGTGGGACACTGAAGCTTTCTTT	CASRGTGGAWDTEAFF
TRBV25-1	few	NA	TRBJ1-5	TGTGCCAGCAGTGGTCCAGAACAGCCCCAGCATTTT	CASSGPEQPQHF
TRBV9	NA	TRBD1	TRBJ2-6	TGTGCCAGCAGCGGCAGGGGGCCTCCGTCTGGGGCCAACGTCCTGACTTTC	CASSGRGPPSGANVLTF
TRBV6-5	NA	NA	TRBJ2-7	TGTGCCAGCAGTCGACAGGCCTCCTACGAGCAGTACTTC	CASSRQASYEQYF
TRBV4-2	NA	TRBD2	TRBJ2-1	TGTGCCAGCAGCTTCGTCGGGACTACCAATGAGCAGTTCTTC	CASSFVGTTNEQFF
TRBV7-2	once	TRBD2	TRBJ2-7	TGTGCCAGCAGCCTAATTTACCTAGCGGGAGTCAGCTACGAGCAGTACTTC	CASSLIYLAGVSYEQYF
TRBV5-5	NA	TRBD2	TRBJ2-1	TGTGCCAGCAGCATTGCTAGCGGAAACTCCTACAATGAGCAGTTCTTC	CASSIASGNSYNEQFF
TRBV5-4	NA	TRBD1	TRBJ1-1	TGTGCCAGCAGCCGCACCGACAGGGGGGTTGAAGCTTTCTTT	CASSRTDRGVEAFF
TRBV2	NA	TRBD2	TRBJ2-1	TGTGCCAGCAGTGAGCTAGCGGGGGTCTACAATGAGCAGTTCTTC	CASSELAGVYNEQFF
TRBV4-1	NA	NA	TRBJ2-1	TGCGCCAGCAGCCAAGCGGGAACGTCCTACAATGAGCAGTTCTTC	CASSQAGTSYNEQFF
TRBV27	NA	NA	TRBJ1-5	TGTGCCAGCAGTTTCGGGGGTAGCAATCAGCCCCAGCATTTT	CASSFGGSNQPQHF
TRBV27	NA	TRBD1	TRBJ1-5	TGTGCCAGCAGTAACAGACAGGGCCCCCACCAGCCCCAGCATTTT	CASSNRQGPHQPQHF
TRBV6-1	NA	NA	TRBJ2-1	TGTGCCAGCAGTGGCGTCAACGTTCCGGAGCAGTTCTTC	CASSGVNVPEQFF
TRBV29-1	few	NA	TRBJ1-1	TGCAGCGCCACCCGGGGGGTGGGGAACACTGAAGCTTTCTTT	CSATRGVGNTEAFF
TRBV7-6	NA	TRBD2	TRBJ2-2	TGTGCCAACAGCTTTAGCGGGAGCAACACCGGGGAGCTGTTTTTT	CANSFSGSNTGELFF
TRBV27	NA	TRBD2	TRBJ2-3	TGTGCCAGCAGCCGTGGACTAGCGGACACAGATACGCAGTATTTT	CASSRGLADTDTQYF
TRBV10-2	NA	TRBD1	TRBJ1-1	TGCGCCAGCAGTGAGTCCGGGACAGGGAACACTGAAGCTTTCTTT	CASSESGTGNTEAFF
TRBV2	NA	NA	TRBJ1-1	TGTGCCAGCAGTCCGACCGGGGGAATGAACACTGAAGCTTTCTTT	CASSPTGGMNTEAFF
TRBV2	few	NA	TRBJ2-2	TGTGCCAGCAGTGACCCAGGGGCGAACACCGGGGAGCTGTTTTTT	CASSDPGANTGELFF
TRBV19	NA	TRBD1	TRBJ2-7	TGTGCCAGTGCGACAGGGACCTACGAGCAGTACTTC	CASATGTYEQYF
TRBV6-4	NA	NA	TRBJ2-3	TGTGCCAGCAGTTACGGACTGAGCACAGATACGCAGTATTTT	CASSYGLSTDTQYF
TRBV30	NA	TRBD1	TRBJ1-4	TGTGCCTGGGGGAGGAGGGGACAGGGGGCATGTAAACTGTTTTTT	CAWGRRGQGACKLFF
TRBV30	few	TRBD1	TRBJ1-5	TGTGCCTGGAGTGTGGGACAGCTTATACCTAGCAATCAGCCCCAGCATTTT	CAWSVGQLIPSNQPQHF
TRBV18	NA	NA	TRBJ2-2	TGTGCCAGCTCACCAAGGTCGGGGGGCGCCGACACCGGGGAGCTGTTTTTT	CASSPRSGGADTGELFF
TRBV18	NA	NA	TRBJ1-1	TGTGCCAGTTACGAGGGAGGATGGAACACTGAAGCTTTCTTT	CASYEGGWNTEAFF
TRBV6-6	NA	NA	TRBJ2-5	TGTGCCAGCAGTTACCTAGCGCCCCAAGAGACCCAGTACTTC	CASSYLAPQETQYF
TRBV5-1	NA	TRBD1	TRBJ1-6	TGCGCCAGCAGCCTGACAGGGGATAATTCACCCCTCCACTTT	CASSLTGDNSPLHF
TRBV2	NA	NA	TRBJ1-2	TGTGCCAGCAGTGAAGCGCTGCGAAGTTATGGCTACACCTTC	CASSEALRSYGYTF
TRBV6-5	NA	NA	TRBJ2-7	TGTGCCAGCTCCACCGGTGGTGGTACCTACGAGCAGTACTTC	CASSTGGGTYEQYF
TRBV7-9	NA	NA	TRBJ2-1	TGTGCCAGCAGCCCAGACAGCTTAGAATACAATGAGCAGTTCTTC	CASSPDSLEYNEQFF
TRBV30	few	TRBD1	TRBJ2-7	TGTGCCTGGAAGAGACAGGGTACGGGCGAGCAGTACTTC	CAWKRQGTGEQYF